This is a list of T cell receptor beta chains from one sample in a study of shared clonotypes between healthy human individuals. TCRdb's copy holds only in-frame clones and misses some; the assay was immunoSEQ multiplex PCR. The sample includes about 590,000 clones, roughly 95% of them seen just once. The sequenced material came from naive CD8+ T cells sorted from blood. The source of these receptors is a woman aged 25 to 39 in good health. Both conserved end residues are part of each CDR3. Each record gives: D gene, J gene, V gene, clone size, CDR3 DNA, CDR3 protein. D genes are given only for firm matches. Not all rows give a size; the values are once, few, many and, for expanded clones, a class.

- TRBJ2-7 TRBV27 - TGTGCCACTTTAAGTGGGTACGAGCAGTACTTC CATLSGYEQYF
- TRBJ2-7 TRBV7-8 - TGTGCCAGCAGCTCCCCTTCCCTCCCCTCCTACGAGCAGTACTTC CASSSPSLPSYEQYF
- TRBJ2-7 TRBV27 - TGTGCCAGCAGTCCTCGACCTCTCTACGAGCAGTACTTC CASSPRPLYEQYF
TRBD1 TRBJ1-2 TRBV13 - TGTGCCAGCAGCTCGAACAGGGGGTACTATGGCTACACCTTC CASSSNRGYYGYTF
TRBD1 TRBJ1-1 TRBV27 - TGTGCCAGCAGCGAGCACCAGGGGGGGATTGAAGCTTTCTTT CASSEHQGGIEAFF
- TRBJ1-2 TRBV2 once TGTGCCAGCAGTGATACATCCCGACCCCACTATGGCTACACCTTC CASSDTSRPHYGYTF
- TRBJ1-3 TRBV5-6 - TGTGCCAGCAGCTTGCCCCCGGGCTCTGGAAACACCATATATTTT CASSLPPGSGNTIYF
TRBD1 TRBJ2-5 TRBV7-7 - TGTGCCAGCAGCCCAGACTTAGGGGGCGATGAGACCCAGTACTTC CASSPDLGGDETQYF
- TRBJ1-2 TRBV7-9 - TGTGCCAGCAGCACTATACCGCGCTCGGGTGGCTACACCTTC CASSTIPRSGGYTF
- TRBJ1-5 TRBV2 - TGTGCCAGCAGTCCGAACCGGGGGGAAAGCAATCAGCCCCAGCATTTT CASSPNRGESNQPQHF
- TRBJ2-1 TRBV29-1 - TGCAGCGTTGAACTCAAGACGCGGGATGAGCAGTTCTTC CSVELKTRDEQFF
- TRBJ2-7 TRBV10-1 - TGCGCCAGCAGTGAGTCGCTCGGTTCAGGCGAGCAGTACTTC CASSESLGSGEQYF
- TRBJ2-2 TRBV21-1 - TGTGCCAGCAGCAAAGTGAAAGGGGTCTGCGCTTCGAACACCGGGGAGCTGTTTTTT CASSKVKGVCASNTGELFF
TRBD2 TRBJ2-7 TRBV5-8 - TGTGCCAGCAGCCCTAGCGGGAGGGCCTCCTACGAGCAGTACTTC CASSPSGRASYEQYF
- TRBJ2-1 TRBV29-1 - TGCAGCGTTGAGGAGGGGGAGAATGAGCAGTTCTTC CSVEEGENEQFF
TRBD1 TRBJ2-7 TRBV6-1 - TGTGCCAGCAGTGAAAGCCGACAGGGTCTCTACGAGCAGTACTTC CASSESRQGLYEQYF
- TRBJ1-1 TRBV7-9 - TGTGCCAGCAGCCAGATTCTACAGGGGAACACTGAAGCTTTCTTT CASSQILQGNTEAFF
- TRBJ2-1 TRBV27 - TGTGCCAGCAAAGAGACAGGCCGTTACGGCCCCTACAATGAGCAGTTCTTC CASKETGRYGPYNEQFF
- TRBJ1-2 TRBV19 - TGTGCCAGTAGTATAGTCGGGGCGGCTAACTATGGCTACACCTTC CASSIVGAANYGYTF
- TRBJ2-1 TRBV4-1 - TGCGCCAGCAGCCAAGATTGGGAGAATGAGCAGTTCTTC CASSQDWENEQFF
- TRBJ2-5 TRBV7-9 - TGTGCCAGCAGCAAACCCGGGGGGACCCAGTACTTC CASSKPGGTQYF
- TRBJ1-2 TRBV28 - TGTGCCAGCAGTTTAAGTGTGACCGGCTACACCTTC CASSLSVTGYTF
- TRBJ2-7 TRBV15 - TGTGCCACCAGCATGGCCAGGGGGGCCTACGAGCAGTACTTC CATSMARGAYEQYF
TRBD2 TRBJ2-1 TRBV10-2 - TGCGCCAGCGCATCTAGCGGGAGGGCCAGGAGCAATGAGCAGTTCTTC CASASSGRARSNEQFF
- TRBJ1-1 TRBV19 - TGTGCCAGTAGTGCGGGGAACACTGAAGCTTTCTTT CASSAGNTEAFF
TRBD1 TRBJ1-2 TRBV30 - TGTGCCTGGACCCTCGACAGGGCAATAGCTAACTATGGCTACACCTTC CAWTLDRAIANYGYTF
TRBD1 TRBJ1-5 TRBV6-5 - TGTGCCAGCGGCACAGGGGGCTACCAGCCCCAGCATTTT CASGTGGYQPQHF
- TRBJ1-2 TRBV19 - TGTGCCAGTAGTATTGTTGCAGCAACTAACTATGGCTACACCTTC CASSIVAATNYGYTF
TRBD2 TRBJ2-3 TRBV7-3 - TGTGCCAGCAGCTCGGCTAGCGGGAGTACAGATACGCAGTATTTT CASSSASGSTDTQYF
TRBD1 TRBJ1-1 TRBV27 - TGTGCCAGCAGTCCCTCGACAGGGGAGCATCACACTGAAGCTTTCTTT CASSPSTGEHHTEAFF
- TRBJ1-1 TRBV2 - TGTGCCAGCAGTGAAGATGGGGAGGGAATGGACACTGAAGCTTTCTTT CASSEDGEGMDTEAFF
- TRBJ1-3 TRBV4-2 - TGTGCCAGCAGCCAAGATTTAGTTTCCTCTGGAAACACCATATATTTT CASSQDLVSSGNTIYF
- TRBJ1-1 TRBV5-4 few TGTGCCAGCAGCCCAGAGAACACTGAAGCTTTCTTT CASSPENTEAFF
- TRBJ2-1 TRBV7-9 - TGTGCCAGCAGTACGGTTTTCATCAATGAGCAGTTCTTC CASSTVFINEQFF
- TRBJ1-1 TRBV7-8 - TGTGCCAGCAGCTCTACGGGAGGGGTTGAAGCTTTCTTT CASSSTGGVEAFF
- TRBJ2-3 TRBV4-1 - TGCGCCAGCAGCCAGCCCGTGGGGAGGATGGGGCCAGATACGCAGTATTTT CASSQPVGRMGPDTQYF
TRBD2 TRBJ2-1 TRBV2 - TGTGCCAGCAGCACCTTGACTAGCGGGATTCCTGGTGGCAATGAGCAGTTCTTC CASSTLTSGIPGGNEQFF
- TRBJ1-5 TRBV27 - TGTGCCAGCAGTTCCCAGGACAGTGGACAGCCCCAGCATTTT CASSSQDSGQPQHF
- TRBJ1-1 TRBV28 - TGTGCCAGCAGTTTGACGAGGGTTGACACTGAAGCTTTCTTT CASSLTRVDTEAFF
- TRBJ2-3 TRBV5-1 - TGCGCCAGCAGCTTTCAGGACAGTACCTTCACAGATACGCAGTATTTT CASSFQDSTFTDTQYF
- TRBJ2-2 TRBV27 - TGTGCCAGCAGCCCTCTAATCTCTGCTGGGGAGCTGTTTTTT CASSPLISAGELFF
- TRBJ1-3 TRBV7-8 - TGTGCCAGCATCCTCGGACCGAGCTCTGGAAACACCATATATTTT CASILGPSSGNTIYF
- TRBJ2-6 TRBV5-6 - TGTGCCAGCAGCTTGGGCAACTCTGGGGCCAACGTCCTGACTTTC CASSLGNSGANVLTF
- TRBJ2-3 TRBV13 - TGTGCCAGCAGCTTGAAAGATACGCAGTATTTT CASSLKDTQYF
TRBD2 TRBJ2-7 TRBV28 - TGTGCCAGCAGGGGACGGGCTAGCGGCTACGAGCAGTACTTC CASRGRASGYEQYF
- TRBJ2-7 TRBV7-9 - TGTGCCAGCAGCTTAGGGGGAGAGCCGTACGAGCAGTACTTC CASSLGGEPYEQYF
TRBD2 TRBJ2-7 TRBV27 - TGTGCCAGCAGTTACTGGGAGGGGTACGAGCAGTACTTC CASSYWEGYEQYF
TRBD1 TRBJ2-1 TRBV27 - TGTGCCAGCAGTTTAGGGACAGTCTACAATGAGCAGTTCTTC CASSLGTVYNEQFF
- TRBJ2-7 TRBV5-1 - TGCGCCAGCAGCTTAGGGAGCTCCTACGAGCAGTACTTC CASSLGSSYEQYF
- TRBJ2-7 TRBV7-8 - TGTGCCAGCAGCACTTTTTCCGGGACATTGCCCGAGCAGTACTTC CASSTFSGTLPEQYF
- TRBJ2-7 TRBV19 - TGTGCCAGTAGTATTTTGCCAGGGTGGACCTACGAGCAGTACTTC CASSILPGWTYEQYF
TRBD2 TRBJ2-7 TRBV27 - TGTGCCAGCAGTTTACTAGGCGGGAGCCGAAGCGAGCAGTACTTC CASSLLGGSRSEQYF
- TRBJ1-1 TRBV4-1 - TGCGCCAGCTTTATGGGCCCCAGCCGAGCTTTCTTT CASFMGPSRAFF